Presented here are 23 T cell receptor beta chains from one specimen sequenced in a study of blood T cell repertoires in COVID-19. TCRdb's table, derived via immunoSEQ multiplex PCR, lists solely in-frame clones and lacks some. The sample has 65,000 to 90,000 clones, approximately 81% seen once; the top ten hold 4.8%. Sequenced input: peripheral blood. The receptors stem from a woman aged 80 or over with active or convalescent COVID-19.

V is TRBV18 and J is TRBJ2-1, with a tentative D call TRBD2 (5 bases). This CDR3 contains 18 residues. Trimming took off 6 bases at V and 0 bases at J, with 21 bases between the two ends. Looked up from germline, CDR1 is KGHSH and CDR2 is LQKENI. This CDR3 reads CASSMLVTSGGSYNEQFF. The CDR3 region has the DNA TGTGCCAGCTCCATGCTCGTAACTTCCGGAGGCTCCTACAATGAGCAGTTCTTC.

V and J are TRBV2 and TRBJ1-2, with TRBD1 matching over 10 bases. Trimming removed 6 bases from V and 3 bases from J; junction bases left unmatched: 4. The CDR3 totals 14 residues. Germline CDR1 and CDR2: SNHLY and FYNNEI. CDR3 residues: CASRATGGDYGYTF. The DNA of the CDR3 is TGTGCCAGCAGAGCGACAGGGGGCGACTATGGCTACACCTTC.

This CDR3 is CASSPEVGNTDTQYF. The CDR3, as DNA: TGCGCCAGCAGCCCGGAGGTGGGGAACACAGATACGCAGTATTTT. The chain is built from TRBV5-1 and TRBJ2-3; TRBD2 might be the D (5 bases). V was shortened by 4 bases and J by 2 bases, with 14 bases between the two germline ends. CDR3 length equals 15 residues. Germline CDR1 SGHRS, CDR2 YFSETQ.

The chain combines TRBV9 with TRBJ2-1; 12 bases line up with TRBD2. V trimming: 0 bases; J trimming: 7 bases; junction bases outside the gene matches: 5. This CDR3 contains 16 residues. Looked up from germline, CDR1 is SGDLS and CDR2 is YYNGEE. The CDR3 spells CASSVAGLAGGNEQFF. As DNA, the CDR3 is TGTGCCAGCAGCGTAGCGGGACTAGCGGGCGGGAATGAGCAGTTCTTC.

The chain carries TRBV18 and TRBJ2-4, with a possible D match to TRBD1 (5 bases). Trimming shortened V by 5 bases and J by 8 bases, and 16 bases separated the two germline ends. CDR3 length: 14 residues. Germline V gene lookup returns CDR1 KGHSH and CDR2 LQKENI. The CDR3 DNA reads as TGTGCCAGCTCATTCCAGGGTGCGGTGGACATTCAGTACTTC. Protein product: CASSFQGAVDIQYF. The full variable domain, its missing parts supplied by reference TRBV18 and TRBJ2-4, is NAGVMQNPRHLVRRRGQEARLRCSPMKGHSHVYWYRQLPEEGLKFMVYLQKENIIDESGMPKERFSAEFPKEGPSILRIQQVVRGDSAAYFCASSFQGAVDIQYFGAGTRLSVL.

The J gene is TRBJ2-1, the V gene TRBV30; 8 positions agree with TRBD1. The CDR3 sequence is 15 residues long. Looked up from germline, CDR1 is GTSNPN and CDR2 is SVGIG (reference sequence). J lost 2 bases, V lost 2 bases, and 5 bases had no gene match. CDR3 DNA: TGTGCCTGGAGTTTCCGGGACAGGACCTACAATGAGCAGTTCTTC. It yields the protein CAWSFRDRTYNEQFF.

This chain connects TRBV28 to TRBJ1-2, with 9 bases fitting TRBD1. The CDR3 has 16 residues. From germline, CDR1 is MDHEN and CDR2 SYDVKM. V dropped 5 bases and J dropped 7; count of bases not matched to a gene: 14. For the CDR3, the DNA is TGTGCCAGCAGTGCCGATTCACAGGGGGCGCGGGGTGGCTACACCTTC. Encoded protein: CASSADSQGARGGYTF.

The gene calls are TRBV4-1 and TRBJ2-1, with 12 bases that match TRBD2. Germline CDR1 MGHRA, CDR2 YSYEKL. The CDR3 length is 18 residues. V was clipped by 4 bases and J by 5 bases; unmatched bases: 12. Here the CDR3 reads CASSLLSGLAGRNNEQFF. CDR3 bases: TGCGCCAGCAGCCTCTTATCCGGACTAGCGGGAAGGAACAATGAGCAGTTCTTC.

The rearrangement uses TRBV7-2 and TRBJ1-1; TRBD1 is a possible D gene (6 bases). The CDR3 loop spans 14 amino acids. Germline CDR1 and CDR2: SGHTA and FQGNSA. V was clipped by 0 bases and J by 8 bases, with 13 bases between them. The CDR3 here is CASSLAGGAGEAFF. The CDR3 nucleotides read TGTGCCAGCAGCTTAGCTGGGGGGGCAGGCGAAGCTTTCTTT.

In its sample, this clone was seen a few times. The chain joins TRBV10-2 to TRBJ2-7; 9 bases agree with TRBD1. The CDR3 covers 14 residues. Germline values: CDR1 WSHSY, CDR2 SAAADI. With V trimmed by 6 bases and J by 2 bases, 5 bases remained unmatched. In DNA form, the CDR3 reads TGCGCCAGCAGGAGGACAGGGGAACCCTACGAGCAGTACTTC. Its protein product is CASRRTGEPYEQYF.

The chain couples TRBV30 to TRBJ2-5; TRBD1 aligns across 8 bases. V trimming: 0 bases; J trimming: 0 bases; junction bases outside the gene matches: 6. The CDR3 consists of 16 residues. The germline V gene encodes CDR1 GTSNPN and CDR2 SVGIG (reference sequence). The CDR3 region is CAWSVRRGLNQETQYF. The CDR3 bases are TGTGCCTGGAGTGTACGCAGGGGGCTAAACCAAGAGACCCAGTACTTC.

The CDR3 spells CASSLRETNQPQHF. The CDR3 DNA reads as TGTGCCAGCAGTTTACGGGAGACTAATCAGCCCCAGCATTTT. This rearrangement joins TRBV27 to TRBJ1-5; no firm D call. Germline-derived CDR1 and CDR2 are MNHEY and SMNVEV (reference sequence). Trimming left V 2 bases short and J 4 bases short, with 9 bases between. The CDR3 extends over 14 amino acids.

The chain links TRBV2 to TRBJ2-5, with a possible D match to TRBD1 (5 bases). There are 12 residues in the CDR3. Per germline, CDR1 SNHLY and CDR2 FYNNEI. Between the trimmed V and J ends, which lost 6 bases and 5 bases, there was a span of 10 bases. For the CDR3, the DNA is TGTGCCAGCAGCCCCCCAGGGGAGACCCAGTACTTC. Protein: CASSPPGETQYF.

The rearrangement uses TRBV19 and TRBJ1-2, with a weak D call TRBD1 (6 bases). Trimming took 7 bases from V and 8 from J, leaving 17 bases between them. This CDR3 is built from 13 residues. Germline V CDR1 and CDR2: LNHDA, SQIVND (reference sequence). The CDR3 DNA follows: TGTGCCAGTAATTCGGCGGCAGGGGCCGGCTACACCTTC. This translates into CASNSAAGAGYTF.

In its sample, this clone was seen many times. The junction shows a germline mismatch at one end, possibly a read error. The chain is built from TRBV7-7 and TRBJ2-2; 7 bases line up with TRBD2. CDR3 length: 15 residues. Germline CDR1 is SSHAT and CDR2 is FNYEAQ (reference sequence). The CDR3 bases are TGTGCTAGCAGCGCCGGGACTATCTCCACCGGGGAGCTGTTTTTT. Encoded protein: CASSAGTISTGELFF.

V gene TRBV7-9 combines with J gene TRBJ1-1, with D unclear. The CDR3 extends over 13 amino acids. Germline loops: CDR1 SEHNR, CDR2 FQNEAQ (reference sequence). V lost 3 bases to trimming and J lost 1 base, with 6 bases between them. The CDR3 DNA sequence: TGTGCCAGCAGCTTGGCAGAGAACACTGAAGCTTTCTTT. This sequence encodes CASSLAENTEAFF.

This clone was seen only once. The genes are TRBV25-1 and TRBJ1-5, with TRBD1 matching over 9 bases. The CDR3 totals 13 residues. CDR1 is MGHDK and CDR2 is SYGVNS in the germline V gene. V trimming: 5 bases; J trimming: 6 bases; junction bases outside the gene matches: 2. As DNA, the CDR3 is TGTGCCAGCAGTCAGACAGGGGGTCAGCCCCAGCATTTT. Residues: CASSQTGGQPQHF.

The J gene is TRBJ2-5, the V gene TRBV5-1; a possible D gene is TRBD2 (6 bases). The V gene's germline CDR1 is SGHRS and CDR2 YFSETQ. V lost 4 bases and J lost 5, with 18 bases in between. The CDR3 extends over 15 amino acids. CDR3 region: CASSGTSEGRETQYF. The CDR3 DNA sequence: TGCGCCAGCAGCGGAACATCGGAGGGCCGGGAGACCCAGTACTTC.

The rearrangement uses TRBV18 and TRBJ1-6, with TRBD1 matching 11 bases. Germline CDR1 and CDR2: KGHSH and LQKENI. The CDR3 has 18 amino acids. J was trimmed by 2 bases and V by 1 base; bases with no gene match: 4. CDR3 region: CASSPRPGQGAYNSPLHF. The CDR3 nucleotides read TGTGCCAGCTCACCACGTCCGGGACAGGGGGCCTATAATTCACCCCTCCACTTT.

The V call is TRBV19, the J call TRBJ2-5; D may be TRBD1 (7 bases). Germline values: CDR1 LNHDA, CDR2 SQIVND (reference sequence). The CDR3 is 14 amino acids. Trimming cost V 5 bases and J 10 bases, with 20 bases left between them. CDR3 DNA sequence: TGTGCCAGTAGTTCCAGAGCCAGGGGGGAAAACCAGTACTTC. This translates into CASSSRARGENQYF.

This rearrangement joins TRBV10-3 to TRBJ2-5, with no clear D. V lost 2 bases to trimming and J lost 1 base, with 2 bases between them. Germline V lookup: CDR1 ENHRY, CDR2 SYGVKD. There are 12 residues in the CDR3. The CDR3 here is CAISERQETQYF. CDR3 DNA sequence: TGTGCCATCAGTGAGCGCCAAGAGACCCAGTACTTC.

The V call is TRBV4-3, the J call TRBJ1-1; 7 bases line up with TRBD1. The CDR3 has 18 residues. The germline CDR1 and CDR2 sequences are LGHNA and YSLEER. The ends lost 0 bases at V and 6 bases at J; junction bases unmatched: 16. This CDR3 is CASSQEWGRGAVGAEAFF. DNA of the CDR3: TGCGCCAGCAGCCAAGAGTGGGGCAGGGGGGCGGTCGGTGCTGAAGCTTTCTTT.

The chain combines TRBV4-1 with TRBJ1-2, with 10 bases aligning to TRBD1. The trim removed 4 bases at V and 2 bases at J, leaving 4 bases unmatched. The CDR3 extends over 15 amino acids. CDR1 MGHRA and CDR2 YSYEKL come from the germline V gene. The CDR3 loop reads CASSPGQGINYGYTF. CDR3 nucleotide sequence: TGCGCCAGCAGCCCGGGACAGGGGATAAACTATGGCTACACCTTC.